This TCR beta chain was recorded in a study of CD8 T cells in ankylosing spondylitis. This clonotype was recorded at least ten times. Antigen: not known. The study's findings and limits: Under 10 highly homologous variants formed a TCR beta motif that appeared characteristic of ankylosing spondylitis blood.

CDR3 length: 14 residues. V was pared by 5 bases and J by 2 bases, with 13 bases between. Quantitative molecular-barcoded 5'-RACE generated the TCR beta libraries. One entry per CDR3 protein results from TCRdb running MiXCR on the 5' RACE reads. The sample holds more than 300,000 distinct CDR3 sequences, around a tenth seen once. Sequencing was performed on blood, either unsorted or a sorted T cell fraction (not recorded which). This chain joins TRBV12-3 or TRBV12-4 and TRBJ2-7; TRBD1 is a possible D gene (6 bases). This TCR derives from a female donor with ankylosing spondylitis or in good health (not recorded which). This CDR3 reads CASSLATGPYEQYF. DNA for the CDR3: TGTGCCAGCAGTCTTGCGACAGGTCCCTACGAGCAGTACTTC.